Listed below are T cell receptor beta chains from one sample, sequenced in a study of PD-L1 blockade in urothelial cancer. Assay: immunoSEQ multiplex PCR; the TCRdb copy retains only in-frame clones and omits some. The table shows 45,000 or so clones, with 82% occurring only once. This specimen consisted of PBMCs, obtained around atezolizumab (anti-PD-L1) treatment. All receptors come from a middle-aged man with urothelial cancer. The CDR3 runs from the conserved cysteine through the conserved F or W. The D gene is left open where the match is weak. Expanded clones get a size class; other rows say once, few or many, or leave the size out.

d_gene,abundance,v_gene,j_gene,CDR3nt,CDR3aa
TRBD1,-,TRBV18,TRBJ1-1,TGTGCCAGCTCACCACCCCAGACAGGGGATAACACTGAAGCTTTCTTT,CASSPPQTGDNTEAFF
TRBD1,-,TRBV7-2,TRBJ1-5,TGTGCCAGCAGAACCGGGACAGACAATCAGCCCCAGCATTTT,CASRTGTDNQPQHF
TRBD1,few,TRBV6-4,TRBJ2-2,TGTGCCAGCAGCCCGGACAGGGGTCCCGGGGAGCTGTTTTTT,CASSPDRGPGELFF
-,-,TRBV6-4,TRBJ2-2,TGTGCCAGCAGTGACTCGCGACAGAACACCGGGGAGCTGTTTTTT,CASSDSRQNTGELFF
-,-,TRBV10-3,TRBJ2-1,TGTGCCATCAGTGAGGGGGCGGGATTATCGGATGAGCAGTTCTTC,CAISEGAGLSDEQFF
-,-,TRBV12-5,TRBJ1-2,TGTGCTAGTGGTTCCGCGGGGGGGAGTCACCACTATGGCTACACCTTC,CASGSAGGSHHYGYTF
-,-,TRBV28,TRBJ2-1,TGTGCCAGCAATACAGCCGGCAATGAGCAGTTCTTC,CASNTAGNEQFF
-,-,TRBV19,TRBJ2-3,TGTGCCAGTAGTATAGCGGGGAGCACAGATACGCAGTATTTT,CASSIAGSTDTQYF
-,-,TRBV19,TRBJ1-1,TGTGCCAGTAGTATACCGGGAACTGAAGCTTTCTTT,CASSIPGTEAFF
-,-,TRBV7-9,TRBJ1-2,TGTGCCAGCAGCCTAGACACCTATGGCTACACCTTC,CASSLDTYGYTF
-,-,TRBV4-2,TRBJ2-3,TGTGCCAGCAGCCAAGATAGCAATGCGGGAAGCACAGATACGCAGTATTTT,CASSQDSNAGSTDTQYF
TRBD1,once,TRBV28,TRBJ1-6,TGTGCCAGCAGTTTAATAGGGGGCAATTCACCCCTCCACTTT,CASSLIGGNSPLHF
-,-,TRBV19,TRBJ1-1,TGTGCCAGTAGTGCGGGACTGAAGAACACTGAAGCTTTCTTT,CASSAGLKNTEAFF
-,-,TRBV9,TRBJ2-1,TGTGCCAGCAGCTTCACCGGGACTGGCGGGGACGAGCAGTTCTTC,CASSFTGTGGDEQFF
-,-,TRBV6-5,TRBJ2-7,TGTGCCAGCAGTTACTCTAGCGGAAGCTCCTACGAGCAGTACTTC,CASSYSSGSSYEQYF
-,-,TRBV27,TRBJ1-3,TGTGCCAGCAGTTTCCGCCCGGCACCCCCGGAGAACACCATATATTTT,CASSFRPAPPENTIYF
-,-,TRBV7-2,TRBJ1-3,TGTGCCAGCAGCCCCTACGGACAGGGAAACACCATATATTTT,CASSPYGQGNTIYF
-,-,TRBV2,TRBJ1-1,TGTGCCAGCGGTCAGGCCCCGAACACTGAAGCTTTCTTT,CASGQAPNTEAFF